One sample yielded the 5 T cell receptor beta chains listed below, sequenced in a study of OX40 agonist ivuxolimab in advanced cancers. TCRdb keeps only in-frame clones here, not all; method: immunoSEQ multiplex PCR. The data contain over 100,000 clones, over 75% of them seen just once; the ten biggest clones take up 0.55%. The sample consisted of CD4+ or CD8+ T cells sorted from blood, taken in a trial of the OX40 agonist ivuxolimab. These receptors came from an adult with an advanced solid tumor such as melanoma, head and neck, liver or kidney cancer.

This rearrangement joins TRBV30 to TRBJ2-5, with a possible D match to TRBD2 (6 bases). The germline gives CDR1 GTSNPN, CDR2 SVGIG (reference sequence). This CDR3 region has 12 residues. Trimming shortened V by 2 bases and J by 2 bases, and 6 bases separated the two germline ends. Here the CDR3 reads CAWSSGQETQYF. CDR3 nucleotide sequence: TGTGCCTGGAGTAGCGGGCAAGAGACCCAGTACTTC.

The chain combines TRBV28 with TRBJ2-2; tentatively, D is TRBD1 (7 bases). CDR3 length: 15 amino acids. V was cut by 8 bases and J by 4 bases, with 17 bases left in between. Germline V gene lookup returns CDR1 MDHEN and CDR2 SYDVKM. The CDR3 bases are TGTGCCAGCCTCTCCGGGACAGCGGGCACCGGGGAGCTGTTTTTT. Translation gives CASLSGTAGTGELFF.

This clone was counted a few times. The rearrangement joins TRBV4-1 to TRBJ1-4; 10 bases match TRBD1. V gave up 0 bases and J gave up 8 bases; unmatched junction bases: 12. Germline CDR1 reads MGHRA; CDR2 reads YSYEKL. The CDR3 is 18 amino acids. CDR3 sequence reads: CASSQDRDRGPFGEKLFF. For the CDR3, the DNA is TGCGCCAGCAGCCAAGATCGGGACAGGGGACCGTTTGGAGAAAAACTGTTTTTT.

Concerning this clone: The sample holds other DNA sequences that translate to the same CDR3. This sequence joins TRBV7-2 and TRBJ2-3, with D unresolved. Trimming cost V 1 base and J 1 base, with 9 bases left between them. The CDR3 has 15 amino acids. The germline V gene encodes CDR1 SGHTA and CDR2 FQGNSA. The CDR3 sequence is CASSLGGLGTDTQYF. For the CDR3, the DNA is TGTGCCAGCAGCTTAGGGGGTTTGGGCACAGATACGCAGTATTTT.

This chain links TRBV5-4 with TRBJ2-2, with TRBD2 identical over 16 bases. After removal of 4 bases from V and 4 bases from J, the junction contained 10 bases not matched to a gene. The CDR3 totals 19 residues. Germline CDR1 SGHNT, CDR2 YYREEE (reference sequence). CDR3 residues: CASSPAGTSGGGSTGELFF. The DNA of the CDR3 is TGTGCCAGCAGCCCCGCCGGGACTAGCGGGGGGGGTAGCACCGGGGAGCTGTTTTTT.